These T cell receptor beta chains were read from a single sample in a study of OX40 agonist ivuxolimab in advanced cancers. Clones were read by immunoSEQ multiplex PCR, and TCRdb kept only the in-frame ones, dropping some. The table lists about 45,000 clones, roughly 91% of them singletons. The sequences come from CD4+ or CD8+ T cells sorted from blood, collected in a trial of the OX40 agonist ivuxolimab. The receptors derive from an adult with an advanced solid tumor such as melanoma, head and neck, liver or kidney cancer. The CDR3 runs from the conserved cysteine through the conserved F or W. Fields, in order: clone size, V gene, D gene, J gene, CDR3 DNA, CDR3 protein. A D gene is named only where the DNA matches it firmly. A row's size may be missing; if present it is once, few, many or a size class.

abundance: NA
v_gene: TRBV5-5
d_gene: NA
j_gene: TRBJ2-3
CDR3nt: TGTGCCAGCAGCTTCCCTGGCACAGATACGCAGTATTTT
CDR3aa: CASSFPGTDTQYF

abundance: NA
v_gene: TRBV4-1
d_gene: NA
j_gene: TRBJ2-7
CDR3nt: TGCGCCAGCAGCCAAGTGACAGCCTCCTACGAGCAGTACTTC
CDR3aa: CASSQVTASYEQYF

abundance: NA
v_gene: TRBV5-6
d_gene: NA
j_gene: TRBJ2-1
CDR3nt: TGTGCCAGCAGCTGGCAGGGATTTGCGTCCTACAATGAGCAGTTCTTC
CDR3aa: CASSWQGFASYNEQFF

abundance: NA
v_gene: TRBV12-5
d_gene: TRBD2
j_gene: TRBJ2-3
CDR3nt: TGTGCTAGTGGTTGGACTAGCGGGGGCACAGATACGCAGTATTTT
CDR3aa: CASGWTSGGTDTQYF

abundance: NA
v_gene: TRBV11-2
d_gene: NA
j_gene: TRBJ1-1
CDR3nt: TGTGCCAGCAGCTTCAATACGATGAACACTGAAGCTTTCTTT
CDR3aa: CASSFNTMNTEAFF

abundance: NA
v_gene: TRBV29-1
d_gene: NA
j_gene: TRBJ1-2
CDR3nt: TGCAGCGTTGTGGACCCAAGAAGGGGGGGTGGCTACACCTTC
CDR3aa: CSVVDPRRGGGYTF

abundance: once
v_gene: TRBV19
d_gene: TRBD1
j_gene: TRBJ1-4
CDR3nt: TGTGCCAGTAGTAGTCCCGAAGGACAGGGATTCGTTGAAAAACTGTTTTTT
CDR3aa: CASSSPEGQGFVEKLFF

abundance: NA
v_gene: TRBV9
d_gene: NA
j_gene: TRBJ2-7
CDR3nt: TGTGCCAGCACCCCGGGGGTGGGGTCCTACGAGCAGTACTTC
CDR3aa: CASTPGVGSYEQYF

abundance: few
v_gene: TRBV19
d_gene: TRBD2
j_gene: TRBJ2-1
CDR3nt: TGTGCCAGTAGTTCTAGCGGGATCAGCTCCTACAATGAGCAGTTCTTC
CDR3aa: CASSSSGISSYNEQFF

abundance: NA
v_gene: TRBV11-2
d_gene: NA
j_gene: TRBJ2-1
CDR3nt: TGTGCCAGCAGCTCTTCGTGGAATGAGCAGTTCTTC
CDR3aa: CASSSSWNEQFF

abundance: NA
v_gene: TRBV9
d_gene: NA
j_gene: TRBJ2-3
CDR3nt: TGTGCCAGCAGCGTAGGCACAGATACGCAGTATTTT
CDR3aa: CASSVGTDTQYF

abundance: NA
v_gene: TRBV7-9
d_gene: TRBD1
j_gene: TRBJ2-5
CDR3nt: TGTGCCAGCTTAAGTTCTGACAGGGTCGCAGAGACCCAGTACTTC
CDR3aa: CASLSSDRVAETQYF

abundance: few
v_gene: TRBV2
d_gene: TRBD2
j_gene: TRBJ2-1
CDR3nt: TGTGCCAGCCGAGCGGGAGGGATCGTTGAGCAGTTCTTC
CDR3aa: CASRAGGIVEQFF

abundance: NA
v_gene: TRBV18
d_gene: NA
j_gene: TRBJ1-6
CDR3nt: TGTGCCAGCTCACCATGGGGGGCGCAAAATTCACCCCTCCACTTT
CDR3aa: CASSPWGAQNSPLHF

abundance: NA
v_gene: TRBV11-2
d_gene: NA
j_gene: TRBJ1-5
CDR3nt: TGTGCCAGCAGCTTAGAGGGGGATGGCAATCAGCCCCAGCATTTT
CDR3aa: CASSLEGDGNQPQHF

abundance: NA
v_gene: TRBV4-2
d_gene: TRBD2
j_gene: TRBJ2-1
CDR3nt: TGTGCCAGCAGCCCGGGACTAGAATACTCCTACAATGAGCAGTTCTTC
CDR3aa: CASSPGLEYSYNEQFF

abundance: NA
v_gene: TRBV6-5
d_gene: NA
j_gene: TRBJ2-6
CDR3nt: TGTGCCAGCAGTTATTTTGCGGGGTGGCGGGCCAACGTCCTGACTTTC
CDR3aa: CASSYFAGWRANVLTF

abundance: NA
v_gene: TRBV29-1
d_gene: TRBD1
j_gene: TRBJ2-1
CDR3nt: TGCAGCAGCAGACAGGGGGCTGAGCAGTTCTTC
CDR3aa: CSSRQGAEQFF

abundance: NA
v_gene: TRBV7-6
d_gene: NA
j_gene: TRBJ2-1
CDR3nt: TGTGCCAGCAGCTTAACCACAGCGGCGTACAATGAGCAGTTCTTC
CDR3aa: CASSLTTAAYNEQFF